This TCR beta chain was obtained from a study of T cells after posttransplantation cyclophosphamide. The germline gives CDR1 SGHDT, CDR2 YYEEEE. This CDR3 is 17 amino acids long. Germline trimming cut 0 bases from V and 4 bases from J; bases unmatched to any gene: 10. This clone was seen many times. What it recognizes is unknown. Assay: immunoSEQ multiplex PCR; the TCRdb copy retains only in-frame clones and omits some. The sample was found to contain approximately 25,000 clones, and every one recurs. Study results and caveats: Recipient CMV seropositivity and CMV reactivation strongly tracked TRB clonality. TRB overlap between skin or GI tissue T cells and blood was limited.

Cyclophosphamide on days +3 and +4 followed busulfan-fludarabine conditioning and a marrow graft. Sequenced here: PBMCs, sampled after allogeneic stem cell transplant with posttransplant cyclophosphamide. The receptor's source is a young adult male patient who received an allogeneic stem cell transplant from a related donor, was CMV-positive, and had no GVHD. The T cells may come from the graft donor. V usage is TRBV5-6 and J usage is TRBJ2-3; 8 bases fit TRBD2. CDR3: CASSLDGAGEEADTQYF. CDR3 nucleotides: TGTGCCAGCAGCTTGGATGGAGCGGGAGAGGAGGCAGATACGCAGTATTTT.